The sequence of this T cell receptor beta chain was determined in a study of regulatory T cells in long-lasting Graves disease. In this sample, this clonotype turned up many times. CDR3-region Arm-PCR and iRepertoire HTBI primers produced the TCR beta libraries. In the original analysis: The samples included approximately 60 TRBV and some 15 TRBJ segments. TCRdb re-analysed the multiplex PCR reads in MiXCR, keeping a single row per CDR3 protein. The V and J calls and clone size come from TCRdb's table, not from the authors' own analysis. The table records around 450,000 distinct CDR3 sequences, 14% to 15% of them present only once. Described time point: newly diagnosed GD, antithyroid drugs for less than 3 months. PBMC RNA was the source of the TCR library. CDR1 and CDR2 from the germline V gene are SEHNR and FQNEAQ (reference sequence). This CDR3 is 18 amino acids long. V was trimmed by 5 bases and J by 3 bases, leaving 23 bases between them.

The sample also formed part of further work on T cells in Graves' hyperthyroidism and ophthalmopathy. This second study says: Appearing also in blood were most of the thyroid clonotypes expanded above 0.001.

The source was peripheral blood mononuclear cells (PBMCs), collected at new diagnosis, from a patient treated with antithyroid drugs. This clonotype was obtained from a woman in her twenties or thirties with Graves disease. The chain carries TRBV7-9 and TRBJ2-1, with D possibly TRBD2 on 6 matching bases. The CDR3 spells CASSHRDSLLDRYNEQFF. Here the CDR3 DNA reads TGTGCCAGCAGCCACCGGGACTCCCTACTCGACCGCTACAATGAGCAGTTCTTC.